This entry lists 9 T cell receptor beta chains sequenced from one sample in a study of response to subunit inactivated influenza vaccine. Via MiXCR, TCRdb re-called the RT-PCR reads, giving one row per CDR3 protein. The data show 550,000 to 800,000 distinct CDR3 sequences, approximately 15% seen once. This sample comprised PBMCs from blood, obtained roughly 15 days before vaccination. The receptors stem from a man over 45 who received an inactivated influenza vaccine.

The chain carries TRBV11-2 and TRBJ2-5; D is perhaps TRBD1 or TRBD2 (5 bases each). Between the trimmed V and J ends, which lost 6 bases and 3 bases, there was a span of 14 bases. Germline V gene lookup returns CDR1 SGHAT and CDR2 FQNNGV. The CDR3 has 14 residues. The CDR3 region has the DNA TGTGCCAGCAGTGTGTTGGGGCGGGAAGAGACCCAGTACTTC. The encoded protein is CASSVLGREETQYF. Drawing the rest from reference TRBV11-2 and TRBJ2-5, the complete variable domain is EAGVAQSPRYKIIEKRQSVAFWCNPISGHATLYWYQQILGQGPKLLIQFQNNGVVDDSQLPKDRFSAERLKGVDSTLKIQPAKLEDSAVYLCASSVLGREETQYFGPGTRLLVL.

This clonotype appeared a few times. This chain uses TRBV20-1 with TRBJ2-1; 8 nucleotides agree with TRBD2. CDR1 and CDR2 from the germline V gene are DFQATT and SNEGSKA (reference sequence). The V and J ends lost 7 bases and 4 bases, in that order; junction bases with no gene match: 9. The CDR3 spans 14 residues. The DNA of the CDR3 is TGCAGTGTTAACGGGAGGGGGGCTTACAATGAGCAGTTCTTC. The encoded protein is CSVNGRGAYNEQFF.

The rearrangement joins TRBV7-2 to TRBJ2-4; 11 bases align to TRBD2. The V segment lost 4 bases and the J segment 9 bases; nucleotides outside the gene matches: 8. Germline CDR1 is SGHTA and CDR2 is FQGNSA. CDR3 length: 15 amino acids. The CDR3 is CASSSLAGGRGIQYF. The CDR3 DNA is TGTGCCAGCAGCTCGTTAGCGGGGGGGCGGGGCATTCAGTACTTC.

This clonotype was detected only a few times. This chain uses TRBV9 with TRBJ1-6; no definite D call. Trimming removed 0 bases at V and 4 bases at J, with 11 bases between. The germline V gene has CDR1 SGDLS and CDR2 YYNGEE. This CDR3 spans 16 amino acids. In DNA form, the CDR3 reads TGTGCCAGCAGCGTAGGGGCCGCCTCGTATAATTCACCCCTCCACTTT. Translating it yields CASSVGAASYNSPLHF.

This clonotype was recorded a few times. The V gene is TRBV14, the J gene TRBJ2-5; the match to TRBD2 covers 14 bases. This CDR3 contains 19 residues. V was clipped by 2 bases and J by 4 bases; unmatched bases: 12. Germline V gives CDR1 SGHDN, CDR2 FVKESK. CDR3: CASSQLYGLAGGSLETQYF. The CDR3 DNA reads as TGTGCCAGCAGCCAACTCTACGGACTAGCGGGGGGCTCTCTAGAGACCCAGTACTTC. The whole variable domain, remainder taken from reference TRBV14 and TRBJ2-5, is EAGVTQFPSHSVIEKGQTVTLRCDPISGHDNLYWYRRVMGKEIKFLLHFVKESKQDESGMPNNRFLAERTGGTYSTLKVQPAELEDSGVYFCASSQLYGLAGGSLETQYFGPGTRLLVL.

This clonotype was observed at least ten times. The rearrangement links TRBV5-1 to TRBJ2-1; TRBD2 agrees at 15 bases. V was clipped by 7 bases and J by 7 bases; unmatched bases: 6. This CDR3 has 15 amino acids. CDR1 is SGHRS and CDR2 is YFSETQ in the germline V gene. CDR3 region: CASQGLAGGRNEQFF. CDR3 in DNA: TGCGCCAGCCAAGGACTAGCGGGAGGGAGGAATGAGCAGTTCTTC.

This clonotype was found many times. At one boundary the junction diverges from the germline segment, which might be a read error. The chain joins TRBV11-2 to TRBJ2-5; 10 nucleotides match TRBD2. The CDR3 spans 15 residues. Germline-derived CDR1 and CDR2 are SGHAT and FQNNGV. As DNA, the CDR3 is TGTGCAAGCAGACAAGCGGGAGGGAGCCAAGAGACCCAGTACTTC. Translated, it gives CASRQAGGSQETQYF.

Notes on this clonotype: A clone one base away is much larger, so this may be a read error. CDR3 nucleotides: TGTGCCAGCAGTGAATATGGCTGTGGCTACACCTTC. Protein sequence: CASSEYGCGYTF. The chain employs TRBV6-1 and TRBJ1-2; D is unclear. Trimming left V 2 bases short and J 7 bases short, with 8 bases between. The CDR3 has 12 residues. CDR1 is MNHNS and CDR2 is SASEGT in the germline V gene.

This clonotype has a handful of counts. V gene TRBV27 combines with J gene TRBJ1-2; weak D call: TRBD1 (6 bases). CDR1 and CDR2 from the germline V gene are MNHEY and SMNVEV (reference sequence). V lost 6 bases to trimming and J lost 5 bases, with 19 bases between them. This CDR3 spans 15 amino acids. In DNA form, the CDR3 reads TGTGCCAGCAGCCCACTCGGGGGGCTCGGATATGGCTACACCTTC. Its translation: CASSPLGGLGYGYTF.